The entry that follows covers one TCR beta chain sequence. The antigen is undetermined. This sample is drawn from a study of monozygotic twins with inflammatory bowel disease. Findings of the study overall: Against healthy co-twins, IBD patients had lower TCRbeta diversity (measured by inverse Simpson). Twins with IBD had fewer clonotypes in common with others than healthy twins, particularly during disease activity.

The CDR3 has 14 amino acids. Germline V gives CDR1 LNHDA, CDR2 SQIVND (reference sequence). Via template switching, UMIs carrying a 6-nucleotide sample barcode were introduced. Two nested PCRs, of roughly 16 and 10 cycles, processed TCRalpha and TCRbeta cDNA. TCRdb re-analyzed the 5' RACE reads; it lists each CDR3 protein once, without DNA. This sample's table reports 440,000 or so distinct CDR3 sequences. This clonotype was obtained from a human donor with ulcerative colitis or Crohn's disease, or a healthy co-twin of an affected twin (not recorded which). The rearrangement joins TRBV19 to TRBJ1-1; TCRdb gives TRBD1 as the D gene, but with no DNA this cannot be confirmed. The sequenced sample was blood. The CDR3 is CASRVPGVNTEAFF.